A selection of T cell receptor beta chains follows, all from one sample in a study of cytomegalovirus exposure and HLA in healthy donors. Here immunoSEQ multiplex PCR was the method, and the copy in TCRdb shows in-frame clones only, minus some. The sample includes about 250,000 clones, about 66% of them seen just once. Material for sequencing was PBMCs. These receptors came from a female donor in good health and CMV-seronegative. Each CDR3 is given with its conserved first and last residue. The D gene is left open where the match is weak. The size of a clone is reported for some rows only, either as once, few or many, or as a class for expanded clones.

>TRBV6-4|TRBD2|.|TRBJ2-1
CASREASGRPYNEQFF
TGTGCCAGCAGAGAGGCTAGCGGGCGTCCCTACAATGAGCAGTTCTTC
>TRBV19|TRBD2|.|TRBJ2-5
CASTLAGGRQETQYF
TGTGCCAGTACACTAGCGGGAGGACGGCAAGAGACCCAGTACTTC
>TRBV19|TRBD1|once|TRBJ2-7
CASSIEGFGQGNHEQYF
TGTGCCAGTAGTATAGAGGGCTTTGGACAGGGTAACCACGAGCAGTACTTC
>TRBV7-6|.|.|TRBJ2-5
CASSLAQARETQYF
TGTGCCAGCAGCTTAGCCCAGGCTCGGGAGACCCAGTACTTC
>TRBV6-5|TRBD2|.|TRBJ2-7
CASSQAGRGYEQYF
TGTGCCAGCAGTCAAGCAGGGAGGGGATACGAGCAGTACTTC
>TRBV28|TRBD2|.|TRBJ2-1
CASSLLAEYTYNEQFF
TGTGCCAGCAGTTTACTAGCGGAGTATACGTACAATGAGCAGTTCTTC
>TRBV7-6|.|.|TRBJ1-1
CASSSPGASSLNTEAFF
TGTGCCAGCAGCTCCCCAGGGGCGAGTTCTCTGAACACTGAAGCTTTCTTT
>TRBV28|TRBD2|.|TRBJ2-7
CASSFYGGSSYEQYF
TGTGCCAGCAGTTTTTACGGCGGGAGCTCCTACGAGCAGTACTTC
>TRBV7-2|TRBD2|.|TRBJ2-7
CASSLGTSGTYEQYF
TGTGCCAGCAGCTTAGGAACTAGCGGGACCTACGAGCAGTACTTC
>TRBV25-1|TRBD1|few|TRBJ2-3
CASSERDRVYDTQYF
TGTGCCAGCAGTGAAAGGGACAGGGTTTATGATACGCAGTATTTT
>TRBV5-4|.|.|TRBJ2-2
CASERAGFTGELFF
TGTGCCAGCGAACGGGCGGGATTCACCGGGGAGCTGTTTTTT
>TRBV27|.|.|TRBJ1-1
CASSFRGATEAFF
TGTGCCAGCAGTTTTCGGGGGGCGACTGAAGCTTTCTTT
>TRBV5-6|TRBD2|few|TRBJ2-7
CASSFGGGDPAKYEQYF
TGTGCCAGCAGCTTCGGGGGGGGAGATCCGGCGAAATACGAGCAGTACTTC
>TRBV5-1|TRBD2|.|TRBJ2-5
CASSLLAGAQETQYF
TGCGCCAGCAGCTTGCTAGCGGGGGCACAAGAGACCCAGTACTTC
>TRBV6-6|.|few|TRBJ1-3
CASKPGGAGNTIYF
TGTGCCAGCAAACCGGGGGGCGCTGGAAACACCATATATTTT
>TRBV6-5|.|.|TRBJ2-2
CASLWRENTGELFF
TGTGCCAGTCTCTGGCGGGAGAACACCGGGGAGCTGTTTTTT
>TRBV27|.|.|TRBJ2-5
CASSPHFGETILGTQYF
TGTGCCAGCAGTCCCCATTTCGGGGAAACTATTCTGGGGACCCAGTACTTC
>TRBV9|.|.|TRBJ2-3
CASSVGLLTDTQYF
TGTGCCAGCAGCGTGGGACTGCTCACAGATACGCAGTATTTT
>TRBV28|.|few|TRBJ1-4
CASSQGGATNEKLFF
TGTGCCAGCAGCCAAGGGGGTGCAACTAATGAAAAACTGTTTTTT
>TRBV7-2|.|once|TRBJ1-1
CASSLAAGRTEAFF
TGTGCCAGCAGCTTAGCCGCAGGGCGCACTGAAGCTTTCTTT
>TRBV9|.|.|TRBJ2-2
CASSVGGNTGELFF
TGTGCCAGCAGCGTAGGAGGGAACACCGGGGAGCTGTTTTTT
>TRBV9|.|once|TRBJ1-3
CASQGSGNTIYF
TGTGCCAGCCAGGGGTCTGGAAACACCATATATTTT
>TRBV10-2|.|.|TRBJ2-3
CASSDDTITDTQYF
TGCGCCAGCAGTGATGACACGATCACAGATACGCAGTATTTT
>TRBV18|TRBD2|.|TRBJ2-7
CASSSLAGVLVYEQYF
TGTGCCAGCTCATCCCTAGCGGGAGTTCTGGTTTACGAGCAGTACTTC
>TRBV20-1|.|.|TRBJ2-7
CSAARLDEQYF
TGCAGTGCTGCCCGACTTGACGAGCAGTACTTC
>TRBV2|TRBD2|.|TRBJ2-5
CASRGGTSGTETQYF
TGTGCCAGCAGGGGGGGGACTAGCGGGACGGAGACCCAGTACTTC
>TRBV6-4|TRBD2|.|TRBJ2-1
CASSRTSGFSSYNEQFF
TGTGCCAGCTCCAGGACTAGCGGGTTTAGCTCCTACAATGAGCAGTTCTTC
>TRBV6-1|TRBD1|once|TRBJ1-6
CASYGTGQPLSPLHF
TGTGCCAGCTACGGGACAGGGCAACCCTTATCACCCCTCCACTTT
>TRBV2|TRBD2|.|TRBJ2-1
CASSEALLGLAVYREQFF
TGTGCCAGCAGTGAAGCGCTTCTGGGACTAGCGGTATACAGGGAGCAGTTCTTC